A selection of T cell receptor beta chains follows, all from one sample in a study of cytomegalovirus exposure and HLA in healthy donors. Data came from immunoSEQ multiplex PCR; TCRdb stores just in-frame clones and leaves some out. The table lists about 200,000 clones, about 86% of them singletons, with 1.5% to 2% in the top ten. Sequencing input: PBMCs. Receptor source: a man aged 35-49 years in good health and CMV-seropositive. CDR3s include the opening cysteine and the closing phenylalanine or tryptophan. D genes are given only for firm matches. Expanded clones get a size class; other rows say once, few or many, or leave the size out.

>NA|NA|TRBV14|TRBJ1-4
CASSPFGGHREKLFF
TGTGCCAGCAGCCCTTTTGGGGGACACCGAGAAAAACTGTTTTTT
>NA|TRBD1|TRBV14|TRBJ2-3
CASSSRDRGFTDTQYF
TGTGCCAGCAGCAGCCGGGACAGGGGGTTCACAGATACGCAGTATTTT
>NA|TRBD1|TRBV7-2|TRBJ2-7
CASSLADRVSYEQYF
TGTGCCAGCAGCTTAGCCGACAGGGTTTCCTACGAGCAGTACTTC
>NA|TRBD2|TRBV7-2|TRBJ2-7
CASSLASGRSEQYF
TGTGCCAGCAGCTTAGCTAGCGGGAGGTCCGAGCAGTACTTC
>NA|NA|TRBV19|TRBJ1-5
CASSNYRGNQPQHF
TGTGCCAGTAGTAATTACAGGGGCAATCAGCCCCAGCATTTT
>NA|TRBD1|TRBV5-1|TRBJ2-5
CASSWGTGEEQYF
TGCGCCAGCAGCTGGGGGACAGGTGAAGAGCAGTACTTC
>few|NA|TRBV16|TRBJ1-1
CASSLSGDGGTEAFF
TGTGCCAGCAGCCTCTCTGGGGACGGGGGCACTGAAGCTTTCTTT
>NA|TRBD1|TRBV27|TRBJ1-1
CASSPGTGDTEAFF
TGTGCCAGCAGTCCAGGGACAGGGGACACTGAAGCTTTCTTT
>NA|NA|TRBV6-1|TRBJ2-5
CASSARQNQETQYF
TGTGCCAGCAGTGCCAGACAGAACCAAGAGACCCAGTACTTC
>once|NA|TRBV19|TRBJ1-1
CASSGRVTEAFF
TGTGCCAGTAGTGGCAGGGTCACTGAAGCTTTCTTT
>NA|NA|TRBV25-1|TRBJ1-2
CASSARQMHYGYTF
TGTGCCAGCAGTGCCCGACAGATGCACTATGGCTACACCTTC
>NA|NA|TRBV18|TRBJ1-1
CASSPHREWVTEAFF
TGTGCCAGCTCACCTCACAGGGAGTGGGTCACTGAAGCTTTCTTT
>NA|NA|TRBV2|TRBJ2-7
CASSEGQFPTYEQYF
TGTGCCAGCAGTGAGGGGCAGTTCCCTACCTACGAGCAGTACTTC
>NA|NA|TRBV6-5|TRBJ1-1
CASSYRGWGEAFF
TGTGCCAGCAGTTACAGGGGTTGGGGTGAAGCTTTCTTT
>NA|NA|TRBV5-1|TRBJ2-7
CASSVIVEAYEQYF
TGCGCCAGCAGCGTCATAGTCGAAGCCTACGAGCAGTACTTC
>NA|NA|TRBV20-1|TRBJ2-7
CSAREDIEQYF
TGCAGTGCCAGGGAGGACATCGAGCAGTACTTC
>NA|NA|TRBV12-5|TRBJ2-1
CASGTSVEQFF
TGTGCTAGTGGAACCTCGGTAGAGCAGTTCTTC
>NA|TRBD2|TRBV18|TRBJ2-2
CASSPTSGRARATGELFF
TGTGCCAGCTCACCGACTAGCGGGAGGGCCCGGGCCACCGGGGAGCTGTTTTTT
>NA|NA|TRBV5-4|TRBJ2-7
CASSTSKPSTDRSAYEQYF
TGTGCCAGCAGCACTTCCAAACCATCTACTGACAGGAGCGCCTACGAGCAGTACTTC
>NA|TRBD2|TRBV7-2|TRBJ2-7
CASSPLIAGRYEQYF
TGTGCCAGCAGCCCTTTGATAGCGGGGCGATACGAGCAGTACTTC
>NA|NA|TRBV6-6|TRBJ2-1
CASTESGRRDNEQFF
TGTGCCAGCACCGAGAGCGGAAGAAGAGACAATGAGCAGTTCTTC